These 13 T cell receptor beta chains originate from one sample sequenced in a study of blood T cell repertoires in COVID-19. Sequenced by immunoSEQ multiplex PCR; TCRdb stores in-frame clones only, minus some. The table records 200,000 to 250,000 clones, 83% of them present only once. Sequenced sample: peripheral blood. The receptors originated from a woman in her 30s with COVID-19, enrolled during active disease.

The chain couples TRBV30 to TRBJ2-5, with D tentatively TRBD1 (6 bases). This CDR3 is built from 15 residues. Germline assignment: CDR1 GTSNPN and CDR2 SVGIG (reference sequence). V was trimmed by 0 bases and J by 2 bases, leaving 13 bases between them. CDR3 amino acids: CAWSVTPGVQETQYF. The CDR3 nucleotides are TGTGCCTGGAGTGTAACGCCAGGGGTACAAGAGACCCAGTACTTC. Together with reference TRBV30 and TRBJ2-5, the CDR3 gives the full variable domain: SQTIHQWPATLVQPVGSPLSLECTVEGTSNPNLYWYRQAAGRGLQLLFYSVGIGQISSEVPQNLSASRPQDRQFILSSKKLLLSDSGFYLCAWSVTPGVQETQYFGPGTRLLVL.

The chain's CDR3 is CASRPTQSYEQYF. The CDR3 nucleotides read TGTGCCAGCAGGCCCACACAATCCTACGAGCAGTACTTC. The V call is TRBV6-5, the J call TRBJ2-7; no clear D. The V end was cut by 6 bases, the J end by 1 base, with 10 bases between. Germline V CDR1 and CDR2: MNHEY, SVGAGI. The CDR3 runs 13 residues.

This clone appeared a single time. The CDR3 nucleotides read TGTGCCAGCATCAGGGATTATAATTCACCCCTCCACTTT. It translates to CASIRDYNSPLHF. The chain carries TRBV6-5 and TRBJ1-6; TRBD1 is a possible D gene (5 bases). Trimming took 7 bases from V and 4 from J, leaving 8 bases between them. The CDR3 has 13 amino acids. Germline CDR1 is MNHEY and CDR2 is SVGAGI.

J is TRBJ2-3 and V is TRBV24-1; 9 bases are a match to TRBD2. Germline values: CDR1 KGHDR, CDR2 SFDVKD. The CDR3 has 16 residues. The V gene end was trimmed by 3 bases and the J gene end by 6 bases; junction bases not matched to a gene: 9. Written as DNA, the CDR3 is TGTGCCACCAGTGATACCCCTAGCGGGGCCGCGGATACGCAGTATTTT. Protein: CATSDTPSGAADTQYF.

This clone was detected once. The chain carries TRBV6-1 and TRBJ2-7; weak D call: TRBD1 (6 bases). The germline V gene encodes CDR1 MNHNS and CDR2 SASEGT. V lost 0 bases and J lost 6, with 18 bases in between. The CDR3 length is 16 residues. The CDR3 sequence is CASSEAILGARFEQYF. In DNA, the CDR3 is TGTGCCAGCAGTGAAGCTATCCTGGGGGCCCGCTTCGAGCAGTACTTC.

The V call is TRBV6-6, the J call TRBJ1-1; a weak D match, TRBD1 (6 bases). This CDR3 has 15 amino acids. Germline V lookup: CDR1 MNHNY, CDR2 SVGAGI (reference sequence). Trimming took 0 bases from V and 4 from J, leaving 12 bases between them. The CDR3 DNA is TGTGCCAGCAGTTACTCGACGTTAGGGGGCACTGAAGCTTTCTTT. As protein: CASSYSTLGGTEAFF.

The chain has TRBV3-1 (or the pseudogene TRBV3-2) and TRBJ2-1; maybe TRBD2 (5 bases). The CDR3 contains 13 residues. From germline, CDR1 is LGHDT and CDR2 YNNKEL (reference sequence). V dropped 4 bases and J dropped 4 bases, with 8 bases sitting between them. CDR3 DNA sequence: TGTGCCAGCAGCCGGACTGAGTACAATGAGCAGTTCTTC. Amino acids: CASSRTEYNEQFF.

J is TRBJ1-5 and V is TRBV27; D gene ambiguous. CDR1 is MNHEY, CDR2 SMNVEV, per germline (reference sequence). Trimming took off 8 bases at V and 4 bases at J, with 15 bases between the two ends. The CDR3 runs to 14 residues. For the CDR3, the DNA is TGTGCCAGCGCCAATGGAGGACCTAATCAGCCCCAGCATTTT. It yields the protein CASANGGPNQPQHF.

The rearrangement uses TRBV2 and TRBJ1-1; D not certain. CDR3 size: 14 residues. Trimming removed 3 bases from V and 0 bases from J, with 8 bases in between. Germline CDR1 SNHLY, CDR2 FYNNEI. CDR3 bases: TGTGCCAGCAGTGAGAGGGCCATGAACACTGAAGCTTTCTTT. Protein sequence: CASSERAMNTEAFF.

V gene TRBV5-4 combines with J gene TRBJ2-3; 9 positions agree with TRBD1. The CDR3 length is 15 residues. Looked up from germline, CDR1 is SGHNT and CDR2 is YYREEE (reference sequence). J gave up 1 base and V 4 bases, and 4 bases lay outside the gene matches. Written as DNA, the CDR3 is TGTGCCAGCAGCCTACGGACAGGGGGCACAGATACGCAGTATTTT. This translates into CASSLRTGGTDTQYF.

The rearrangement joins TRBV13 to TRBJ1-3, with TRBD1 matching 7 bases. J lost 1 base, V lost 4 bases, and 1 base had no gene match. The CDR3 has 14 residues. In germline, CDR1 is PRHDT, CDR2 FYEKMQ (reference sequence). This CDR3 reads CASSSTGSGNTIYF. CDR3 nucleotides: TGTGCCAGCAGCTCGACAGGGTCTGGAAACACCATATATTTT.

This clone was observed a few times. The CDR3 nucleotides read TGTGCCAGCAGCCAAGCCCCTTCGGGACTAGCGAGGGATGAGCAGTTCTTC. It translates to CASSQAPSGLARDEQFF. The chain couples TRBV3-1 (or the pseudogene TRBV3-2) to TRBJ2-1; 10 bases agree with TRBD2. V was clipped by 1 base and J by 8 bases; unmatched bases: 11. This CDR3 is 17 amino acids long. Germline V lookup: CDR1 LGHDT, CDR2 YNNKEL (reference sequence).

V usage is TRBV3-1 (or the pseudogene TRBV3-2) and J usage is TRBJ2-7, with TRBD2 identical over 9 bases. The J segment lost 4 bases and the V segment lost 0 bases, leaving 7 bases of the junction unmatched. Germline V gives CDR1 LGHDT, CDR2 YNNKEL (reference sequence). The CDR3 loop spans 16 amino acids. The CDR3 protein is CASSQEGSGGFYEQYF. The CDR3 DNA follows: TGTGCCAGCAGCCAAGAGGGTAGCGGGGGCTTTTACGAGCAGTACTTC.